Below, 25 T cell receptor beta chains from the same sample are listed, as sequenced in a study of identical twins. One entry per CDR3 protein, called by TCRdb with MiXCR from the 5' RACE reads. The table has hundreds of thousands of distinct CDR3 sequences, more than 9% seen once. The data also belong to a second study, concerning yellow fever vaccine responses in identical twins.

Sequencing was performed on PBMCs. These receptors all stem from a woman aged 18-29 years in good health.

V gene TRBV20-1 combines with J gene TRBJ2-7, with 11 bases fitting TRBD1. CDR3 size: 14 residues. J was trimmed by 5 bases and V by 6 bases; bases with no gene match: 9. Per germline, CDR1 DFQATT and CDR2 SNEGSKA (reference sequence). The CDR3 loop is CSARRTGGLNEQYV. Here the CDR3 DNA reads TGCAGTGCCAGACGGACAGGGGGCCTTAACGAGCAGTACGTC.

V usage is TRBV2 and J usage is TRBJ1-5, with 8 bases aligning to TRBD1. Germline V CDR1 and CDR2: SNHLY, FYNNEI. The CDR3 consists of 15 residues. With V trimmed by 6 bases and J by 1 base, 5 bases remained unmatched. CDR3 sequence reads: CASRGTGESNQPQHF. The CDR3 DNA reads as TGTGCCAGCAGGGGGACAGGCGAGAGCAATCAGCCCCAGCATTTT.

This clonotype was seen repeatedly, ten times or more. The chain recombines TRBV4-1 with TRBJ2-7; 9 bases match TRBD2. Germline-derived CDR1 and CDR2 are MGHRA and YSYEKL. V lost 5 bases, J lost 3 bases, and 8 bases stayed unmatched. The CDR3 loop spans 15 amino acids. As DNA, the CDR3 is TGCGCCAGCAGCGAGGGGACTAGCCCCATCTACGAGCAGTACGTC. Its translation is CASSEGTSPIYEQYV.

V usage is TRBV6-1 and J usage is TRBJ2-5; 10 nucleotides line up with TRBD2. Per germline, CDR1 MNHNS and CDR2 SASEGT. Trimming removed 7 bases from V and 5 bases from J; junction bases left unmatched: 22. The length of the CDR3 is 19 residues. The CDR3 DNA sequence: TGTGCCAGCACTCCCGCATGGGCTAGCGGGGGTCCCCTAAGGGAGACCCAGTACTTC. Translated, it gives CASTPAWASGGPLRETQYF.

This clonotype has just a few counts. The chain has TRBV24-1 and TRBJ2-3, with 9 bases that match TRBD1. J was trimmed by 4 bases and V by 4 bases; bases with no gene match: 5. Germline CDR1 is KGHDR and CDR2 is SFDVKD. The CDR3 is made up of 15 amino acids. The CDR3 DNA reads as TGTGCCACCAGTGACGCCGGGACAGGGTCAGATACGCAGTATTTT. It specifies CATSDAGTGSDTQYF.

This clonotype was detected ten times or more. The genes are TRBV7-2 and TRBJ1-1; possible D gene TRBD1, 5 bases. The CDR3 totals 14 residues. The germline V gene has CDR1 SGHTA and CDR2 FQGNSA. Trimming left V 6 bases short and J 0 bases short, with 11 bases between. DNA for the CDR3: TGTGCCAGCAGTTCCGGGACGTTGAACACTGAAGCTTTCTTT. This encodes CASSSGTLNTEAFF.

A few counts support this clonotype. The V gene is TRBV4-1, the J gene TRBJ2-5; TRBD2 matches 14 bases. The germline CDR1 and CDR2 sequences are MGHRA and YSYEKL. V lost 4 bases, J lost 5 bases, and 12 bases stayed unmatched. The CDR3 loop spans 18 amino acids. The CDR3 nucleotides are TGCGCCAGCAGCCTCGTAGGGACTAGCGGGAGCGGTGGGGAGACCCAGTACTTC. As protein: CASSLVGTSGSGGETQYF.

Only a few counts were recorded for this clonotype. V gene TRBV11-2 combines with J gene TRBJ1-3, with D possibly matching TRBD1 (5 bases). From germline, CDR1 is SGHAT and CDR2 FQNNGV. The CDR3 consists of 15 residues. V lost 2 bases, J lost 0 bases, and 8 bases lay in between. In DNA form, the CDR3 reads TGTGCCAGCAGCTTATTGGGGGACTCTGGAAACACCATATATTTT. It translates to CASSLLGDSGNTIYF.

This clonotype occurred a few times. The chain links TRBV20-1 to TRBJ2-3; 9 bases are a match to TRBD1. Germline assignment: CDR1 DFQATT and CDR2 SNEGSKA (reference sequence). The CDR3 extends over 13 amino acids. With V trimmed by 6 bases and J by 4 bases, 5 bases remained unmatched. The CDR3 region has the DNA TGCAGTGCCCGGGACAGGGCCCCAGATACGCAGTATTTT. Protein sequence: CSARDRAPDTQYF.

This clonotype showed up just a few times. The V and J genes are TRBV7-8 and TRBJ1-5; D call uncertain. Germline V gene sequence: CDR1 SGHVS, CDR2 FQNEAQ. This CDR3 spans 15 amino acids. V shed 5 bases and J shed 5 bases, with 16 bases lying between them. The CDR3 region is CASSPGSLRDQPQHF. The CDR3 coding sequence is TGTGCCAGCAGCCCGGGGTCTCTCCGAGATCAGCCCCAGCATTTT. The full variable domain, in which reference TRBV7-8 and TRBJ1-5 provide the parts outside the CDR3, is GAGVSQSPRYKVAKRGQDVALRCDPISGHVSLFWYQQALGQGPEFLTYFQNEAQLDKSGLPSDRFFAERPEGSVSTLKIQRTQQEDSAVYLCASSPGSLRDQPQHFGDGTRLSIL.

This rearrangement joins TRBV12-5 to TRBJ2-1, with TRBD2 matching over 11 bases. The junction had 6 bases not matched to a gene; V was cut back by 2 bases and J by 9 bases. The CDR3 contains 15 residues. Germline V gene data show CDR1 as LGHNT and CDR2 as FRNRAP. CDR3 sequence reads: CASGLRLAGGLEQFF. The CDR3 region has the DNA TGTGCTAGTGGTTTGAGGCTAGCGGGAGGTCTTGAGCAGTTCTTC.

This clonotype was detected a few times. The CDR3 DNA follows: TGTGCCAGCAGCCATCCGGGGGTTTACTCCTACGAGCAGTACTTC. The encoded protein is CASSHPGVYSYEQYF. This chain connects TRBV14 to TRBJ2-7, with D perhaps TRBD2 (6 bases). CDR1 and CDR2 (germline): SGHDN, FVKESK. V was pared by 3 bases and J by 0 bases, with 12 bases between. There are 15 residues in the CDR3.

A few counts support this clonotype. The rearrangement uses TRBV3-1 and TRBJ2-1; 10 positions agree with TRBD2. Trimming removed 5 bases from V and 1 base from J; junction bases left unmatched: 5. Looked up from germline, CDR1 is LGHDT and CDR2 is YNNKEL (reference sequence). The CDR3 consists of 16 residues. The DNA of the CDR3 is TGTGCCAGCAGCTTTCAAGCGGGGGGGTCCTACAATGAGCAGTTCTTC. This gives the protein CASSFQAGGSYNEQFF.

This clonotype was counted many times. The V and J genes are TRBV29-1 and TRBJ1-6, with 8 nucleotides matching TRBD1. From germline, CDR1 is SQVTM and CDR2 ANQGSEA. This CDR3 is built from 14 residues. After removal of 1 base from V and 9 bases from J, the junction contained 5 bases not matched to a gene. CDR3 nucleotides: TGCAGCGTTGAAGGACAGGGGATAGGTTCACCCCTCCACTTT. This sequence encodes CSVEGQGIGSPLHF. Looking up the rest from reference TRBV29-1 and TRBJ1-6 gives the full variable domain: SAVISQKPSRDICQRGTSLTIQCQVDSQVTMMFWYRQQPGQSLTLIATANQGSEATYESGFVIDKFPISRPNLTFSTLTVSNMSPEDSSIYLCSVEGQGIGSPLHFGNGTRLTVT.

This clonotype came up many times. The chain couples TRBV5-1 to TRBJ2-7, with D perhaps TRBD1 (5 bases). V lost 4 bases to trimming and J lost 4 bases, with 6 bases between them. Germline lookup yields CDR1 SGHRS and CDR2 YFSETQ. The CDR3 has 11 amino acids. CDR3 DNA: TGCGCCAGCAGCGGGGCATACGAGCAGTACTTC. This encodes CASSGAYEQYF.

This clonotype was counted only a few times. V usage is TRBV7-9 and J usage is TRBJ1-1; D gene unclear. CDR1 and CDR2 (germline): SEHNR, FQNEAQ (reference sequence). This CDR3 has 12 amino acids. V was clipped by 2 bases and J by 7 bases, with 8 bases between them. The CDR3 DNA is TGTGCCAGCAGCTTAATGACCGGTGAAGCTTTCTTT. It is translated as CASSLMTGEAFF.

V usage is TRBV5-5 and J usage is TRBJ2-3; either TRBD1 or TRBD2 may fit D (6 bases each). Germline CDR1 is SGHKS and CDR2 is YYEKEE (reference sequence). The CDR3 covers 13 residues. V was pared by 6 bases and J by 7 bases, with 15 bases between. The CDR3 nucleotides are TGTGCCAGCAACCTCTGGGGGGACAATACGCAGTATTTT. Its protein is CASNLWGDNTQYF.

V is TRBV11-2 and J is TRBJ1-6; D is possibly TRBD1 (5 bases). V lost 6 bases, J lost 7 bases, and 22 bases lay in between. The CDR3 runs 17 residues. Germline V gene sequence: CDR1 SGHAT, CDR2 FQNNGV. The CDR3 nucleotides are TGTGCCAGCAGTTTTGCCCCAGGGAGTCGGCTCAATTCACCCCTCCACTTT. This sequence encodes CASSFAPGSRLNSPLHF.

Only a few counts were recorded for this clonotype. The chain uses TRBV11-3 and TRBJ2-1; D is undetermined. Per the germline V gene, CDR1 is SGHNT and CDR2 is YENEEA. V shed 2 bases and J shed 10 bases, with 9 bases lying between them. The CDR3 sequence is 12 residues long. CDR3 nucleotide sequence: TGTGCCAGCAGCTTATCCCCCAGGGAGCAGTTCTTC. The encoded protein is CASSLSPREQFF. Together with reference TRBV11-3 and TRBJ2-1, the CDR3 gives the full variable domain: EAGVVQSPRYKIIEKKQPVAFWCNPISGHNTLYWYLQNLGQGPELLIRYENEEAVDDSQLPKDRFSAERLKGVDSTLKIQPAELGDSAVYLCASSLSPREQFFGPGTRLTVL.

This clonotype was recorded many times. V and J are TRBV5-1 and TRBJ1-4; D is possibly TRBD1 (6 bases). Per the germline V gene, CDR1 is SGHRS and CDR2 is YFSETQ. This CDR3 has 15 amino acids. Trimming took 4 bases from V and 5 from J, leaving 15 bases between them. The CDR3 spells CASSPNTGSNEKLFF. CDR3 sequence (DNA): TGCGCCAGCAGCCCGAATACAGGGAGCAATGAAAAACTGTTTTTT.

Many counts were recorded for this clonotype. The rearrangement links TRBV12-3 or TRBV12-4 to TRBJ2-1, with D maybe TRBD2 (5 bases). The CDR3 is 14 residues long. Trimming took off 10 bases at V and 7 bases at J, with 20 bases between the two ends. The CDR3 DNA reads TGTGCCACTCTGAGCGGAGAAGAGCAGAATGAGCAGTTCTTC. Translating it yields CATLSGEEQNEQFF.

In its sample, this clonotype was seen many times. The V and J genes are TRBV7-6 and TRBJ2-7, with a possible D match to TRBD1 (6 bases). CDR1 and CDR2 from the germline V gene are SGHVS and FNYEAQ. The CDR3 covers 14 residues. Deletions cut 1 base from V and 5 bases from J, with 12 bases between. CDR3 nucleotide sequence: TGTGCCAGCAGCTTAGGCAGGGGTGTCGACGAGCAGTACTTC. This translates into CASSLGRGVDEQYF.

V and J are TRBV20-1 and TRBJ1-1; D may be TRBD1 (5 bases). Trimming removed 1 base at V and 2 bases at J, with 11 bases between. From germline, CDR1 is DFQATT and CDR2 SNEGSKA (reference sequence). CDR3 length equals 14 residues. CDR3 DNA sequence: TGCAGTGCTAGAGCCTTGACAGACAACACTGAAGCTTTCTTT. Its protein is CSARALTDNTEAFF.

This clonotype appeared a few times. The rearrangement joins TRBV18 to TRBJ2-7, with D perhaps matching TRBD1 (5 bases). Germline CDR1 reads KGHSH; CDR2 reads LQKENI. The CDR3 is 16 amino acids. The V gene lost 2 bases and the J gene lost 5 bases, with 19 bases spanning the gap. CDR3 in DNA: TGTGCCAGCTCACCAAGTAGAGGACATCCGGCTAACGAGCAGTACTTC. Amino acids: CASSPSRGHPANEQYF.

This clonotype was seen a few times. The chain employs TRBV2 and TRBJ1-5, with D unresolved. The V gene lost 4 bases and the J gene lost 3 bases, with 7 bases spanning the gap. Germline loops: CDR1 SNHLY, CDR2 FYNNEI. The CDR3 has 13 amino acids. The CDR3 nucleotides are TGTGCCAGCAGTGTCGCAGCCAATCAGCCCCAGCATTTT. It codes for CASSVAANQPQHF.